These 5 T cell receptor beta chains share one sample of origin, sequenced in a study of cytomegalovirus exposure and HLA in healthy donors. PCR was performed using 60 Vbeta and 13 Jbeta primers. Produced via immunoSEQ multiplex PCR; TCRdb's table is partial and in-frame only. The sample table includes about 64,000 clones. The sequencing sample was made of PBMCs. Every receptor here comes from a woman aged 18-29 years in good health and CMV-seronegative.

The chain links TRBV5-4 to TRBJ1-1; D might be TRBD1 (5 bases). The CDR3 loop spans 15 amino acids. CDR1 and CDR2 from the germline V gene are SGHNT and YYREEE (reference sequence). Trimming took 4 bases from V and 5 from J, leaving 18 bases between them. In DNA form, the CDR3 reads TGTGCCAGCAGCCTCCAGGGAGGTCCCGGAACTGAAGCTTTCTTT. This translates into CASSLQGGPGTEAFF.

This chain joins TRBV2 and TRBJ2-7; D is perhaps TRBD2 (6 bases). The germline gives CDR1 SNHLY, CDR2 FYNNEI. Trimming removed 6 bases at V and 5 bases at J, with 17 bases between. This CDR3 is built from 14 residues. CDR3 nucleotides: TGTGCCAGCAGCGATCGTGCGGGGAGGAACGAGCAGTACTTC. Translation gives CASSDRAGRNEQYF.

The V gene is TRBV25-1, the J gene TRBJ2-7; 7 nucleotides agree with TRBD1. The CDR3 sequence is 16 residues long. Trimming at V came to 1 base and at J to 2 bases, leaving 8 bases not matched to a gene. CDR1 is MGHDK, CDR2 SYGVNS, per germline. The CDR3 sequence is CASSESETGSAYEQYF. In nucleotides, the CDR3 is TGTGCCAGCAGTGAATCCGAGACAGGGAGCGCCTACGAGCAGTACTTC.

The chain links TRBV2 to TRBJ1-2, with TRBD1 matching 8 bases. With V trimmed by 6 bases and J by 7 bases, 10 bases remained unmatched. CDR3 length equals 14 residues. Germline V gene sequence: CDR1 SNHLY, CDR2 FYNNEI. The CDR3 reads CASRETGAAAGYTF. CDR3 DNA sequence: TGTGCCAGCAGGGAGACAGGGGCTGCTGCTGGCTACACCTTC.

The chain couples TRBV14 to TRBJ2-7; 7 bases agree with TRBD1. The CDR3 is made up of 15 amino acids. After removal of 1 base from V and 1 base from J, the junction contained 4 bases not matched to a gene. Germline values: CDR1 SGHDN, CDR2 FVKESK. CDR3 DNA: TGTGCCAGCAGCCAAGTCACAGGGGTTTCCTACGAGCAGTACTTC. Residues: CASSQVTGVSYEQYF.